This T cell receptor (beta chain) was captured in a study of ipilimumab plus nivolumab after autologous stem cell transplantation. As for the study in general: Median doses per patient: a few ipilimumab, 8 or 9 nivolumab. DLBCL patients had primary refractory or relapsed disease.

Libraries were prepared by immunoSEQ multiplex PCR; TCRdb keeps only in-frame clonotypes and omits some of them. Of around 84,000 clones listed, approximately 83% are singletons. CDR1 is MNHNS and CDR2 is SASEGT in the germline V gene. The CDR3 is 15 residues long. The V gene lost 3 bases and the J gene lost 0 bases, with 9 bases spanning the gap. This clone was detected a few times. The sequencing here drew on PBMCs, taken in a trial of ipilimumab plus nivolumab as post-transplant consolidation. This chain links TRBV6-1 with TRBJ1-5; weak D call: TRBD1 (5 bases). This receptor was taken from a male donor with diffuse large B-cell lymphoma. The CDR3 sequence is CASSDLRGSNQPQHF. DNA of the CDR3: TGTGCCAGCAGTGATCTTAGGGGTAGCAATCAGCCCCAGCATTTT.